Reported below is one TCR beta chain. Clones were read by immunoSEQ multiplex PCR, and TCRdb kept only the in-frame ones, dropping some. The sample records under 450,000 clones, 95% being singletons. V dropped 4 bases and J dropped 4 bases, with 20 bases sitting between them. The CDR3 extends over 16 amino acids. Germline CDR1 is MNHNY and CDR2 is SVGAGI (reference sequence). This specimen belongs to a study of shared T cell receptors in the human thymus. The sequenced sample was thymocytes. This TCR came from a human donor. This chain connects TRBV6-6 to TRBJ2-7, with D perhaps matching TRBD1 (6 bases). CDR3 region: CASSLPPRGTNYEQYF. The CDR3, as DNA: TGTGCCAGCAGTTTACCCCCCAGGGGCACGAATTACGAGCAGTACTTC.